This T cell receptor (beta chain) was observed in a study of PD-L1 blockade in urothelial cancer. Whole-study findings and limits: Pretreatment peripheral blood TCR clonality that fell below the median predicted better survival among the patients studied.

The CDR3 has 14 residues. The ends were cut back, 3 bases at V and 4 bases at J, with 9 bases in the middle. Germline V gene sequence: CDR1 MNHEY, CDR2 SMNVEV (reference sequence). The table came from immunoSEQ multiplex PCR; TCRdb's copy has only in-frame clones and leaves some out. The sample records about 30,000 clones, around 80% being singletons. Time point: peripheral blood 6 weeks after treatment start. In regard to this clone: Its antigen is as yet unknown.

The chain recombines TRBV27 with TRBJ1-4, with D hard to call. This specimen consisted of PBMCs, obtained around atezolizumab (anti-PD-L1) treatment. This TCR was recovered from a man between 65 and 85 years old with urothelial cancer. The CDR3 DNA sequence: TGTGCCAGCAGTTTGGGAGGGAATAATGAAAAACTGTTTTTT. This gives the protein CASSLGGNNEKLFF.